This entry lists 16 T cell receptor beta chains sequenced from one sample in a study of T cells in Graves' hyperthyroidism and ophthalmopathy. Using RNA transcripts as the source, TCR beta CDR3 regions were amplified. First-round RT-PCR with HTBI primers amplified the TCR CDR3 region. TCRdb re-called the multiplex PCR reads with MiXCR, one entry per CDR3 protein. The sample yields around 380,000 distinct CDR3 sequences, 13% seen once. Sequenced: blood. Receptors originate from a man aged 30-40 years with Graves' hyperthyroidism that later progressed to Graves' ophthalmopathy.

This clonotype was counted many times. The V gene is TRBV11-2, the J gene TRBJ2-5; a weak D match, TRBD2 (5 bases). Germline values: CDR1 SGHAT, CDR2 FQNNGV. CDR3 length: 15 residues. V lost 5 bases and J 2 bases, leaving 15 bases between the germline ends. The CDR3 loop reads CASSPDYGRQETQYF. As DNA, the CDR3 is TGTGCCAGCAGCCCCGACTACGGCCGGCAAGAGACCCAGTACTTC.

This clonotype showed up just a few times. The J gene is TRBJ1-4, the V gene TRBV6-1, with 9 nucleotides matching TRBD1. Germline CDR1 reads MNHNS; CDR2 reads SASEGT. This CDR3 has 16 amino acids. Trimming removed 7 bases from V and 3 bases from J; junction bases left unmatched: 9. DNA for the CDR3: TGTGCCAGCATTAACGACAGGGGGTATTCTAATGAAAAACTGTTTTTT. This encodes CASINDRGYSNEKLFF.

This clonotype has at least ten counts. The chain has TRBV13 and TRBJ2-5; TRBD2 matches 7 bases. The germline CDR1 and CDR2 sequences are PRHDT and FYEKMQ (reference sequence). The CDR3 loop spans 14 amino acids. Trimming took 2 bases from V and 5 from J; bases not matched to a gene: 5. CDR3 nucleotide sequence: TGTGCCAGCAGCTTATGGACTAGTCAGGAGACCCAGTACTTC. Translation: CASSLWTSQETQYF.

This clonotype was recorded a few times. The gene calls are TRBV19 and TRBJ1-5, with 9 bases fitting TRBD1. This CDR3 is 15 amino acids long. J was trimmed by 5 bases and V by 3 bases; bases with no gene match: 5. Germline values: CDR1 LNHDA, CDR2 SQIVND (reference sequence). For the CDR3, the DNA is TGTGCCAGTAGTATTTGGACAGGGGACTATCAGCCCCAGCATTTT. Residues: CASSIWTGDYQPQHF. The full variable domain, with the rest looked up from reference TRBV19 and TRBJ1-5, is DGGITQSPKYLFRKEGQNVTLSCEQNLNHDAMYWYRQDPGQGLRLIYYSQIVNDFQKGDIAEGYSVSREKKESFPLTVTSAQKNPTAFYLCASSIWTGDYQPQHFGDGTRLSIL.

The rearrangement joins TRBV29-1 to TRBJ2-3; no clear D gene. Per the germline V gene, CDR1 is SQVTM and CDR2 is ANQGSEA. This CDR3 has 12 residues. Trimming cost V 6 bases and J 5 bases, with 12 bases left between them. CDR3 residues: CSVSLEKDTQYF. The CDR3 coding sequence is TGCAGCGTCTCCCTCGAGAAAGATACGCAGTATTTT.

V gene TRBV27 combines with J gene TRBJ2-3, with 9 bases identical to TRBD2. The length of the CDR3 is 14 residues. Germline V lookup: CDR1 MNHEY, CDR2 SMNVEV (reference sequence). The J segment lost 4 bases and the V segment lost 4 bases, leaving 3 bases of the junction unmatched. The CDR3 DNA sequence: TGTGCCAGCAGTTACGAGCGGGGGGCAGATACGCAGTATTTT. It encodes CASSYERGADTQYF.

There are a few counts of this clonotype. The CDR3 loop reads CASSEALTGVREKLFF. The CDR3 DNA reads TGTGCCAGCAGTGAAGCGCTTACAGGGGTTCGTGAAAAACTGTTTTTT. The rearrangement joins TRBV2 to TRBJ1-4; TRBD1 matches 7 bases. The trim removed 0 bases at V and 7 bases at J, leaving 8 bases unmatched. Per germline, CDR1 SNHLY and CDR2 FYNNEI. CDR3 length equals 16 residues.

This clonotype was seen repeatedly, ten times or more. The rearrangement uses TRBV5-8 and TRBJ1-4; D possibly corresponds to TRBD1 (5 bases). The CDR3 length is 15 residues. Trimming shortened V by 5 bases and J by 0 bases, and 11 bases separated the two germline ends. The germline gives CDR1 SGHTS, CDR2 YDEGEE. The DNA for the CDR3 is TGTGCCAGCAGAGAGGGGTTTGCAACTAATGAAAAACTGTTTTTT. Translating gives CASREGFATNEKLFF.

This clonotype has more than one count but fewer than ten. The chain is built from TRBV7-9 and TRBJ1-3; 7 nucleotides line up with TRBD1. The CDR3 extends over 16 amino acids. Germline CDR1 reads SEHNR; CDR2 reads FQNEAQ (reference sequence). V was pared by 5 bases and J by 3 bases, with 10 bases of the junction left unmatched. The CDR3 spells CASSTRTGRVGNTIYF. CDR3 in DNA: TGTGCCAGCAGCACCCGGACAGGCCGAGTTGGAAACACCATATATTTT.

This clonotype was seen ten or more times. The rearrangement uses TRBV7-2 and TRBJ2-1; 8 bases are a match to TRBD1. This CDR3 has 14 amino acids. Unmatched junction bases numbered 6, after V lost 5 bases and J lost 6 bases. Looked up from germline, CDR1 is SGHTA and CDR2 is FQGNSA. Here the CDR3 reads CASSPRTGINEQFF. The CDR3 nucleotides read TGTGCCAGCAGCCCCAGGACAGGGATCAATGAGCAGTTCTTC.

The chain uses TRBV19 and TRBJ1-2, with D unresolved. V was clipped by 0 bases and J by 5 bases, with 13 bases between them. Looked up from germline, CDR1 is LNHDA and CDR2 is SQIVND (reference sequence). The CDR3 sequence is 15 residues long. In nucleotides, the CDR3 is TGTGCCAGTAGTATAGATAGCGGCGGATTATATGGCTACACCTTC. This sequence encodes CASSIDSGGLYGYTF.

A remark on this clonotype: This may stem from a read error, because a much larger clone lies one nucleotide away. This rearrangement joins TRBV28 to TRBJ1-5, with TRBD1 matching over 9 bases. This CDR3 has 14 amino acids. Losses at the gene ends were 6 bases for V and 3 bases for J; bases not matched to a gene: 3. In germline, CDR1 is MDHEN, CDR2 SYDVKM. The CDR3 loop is CASRGTGHNQPQHF. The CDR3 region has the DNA TGTGCCAGCAGGGGGACAGGGCACAATCAGCCCCAGCATTTT. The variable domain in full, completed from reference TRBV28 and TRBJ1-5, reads DVKVTQSSRYLVKRTGEKVFLECVQDMDHENMFWYRQDPGLGLRLIYFSYDVKMKEKGDIPEGYSVSREKKERFSLILESASTNQTSMYLCASRGTGHNQPQHFGDGTRLSIL.

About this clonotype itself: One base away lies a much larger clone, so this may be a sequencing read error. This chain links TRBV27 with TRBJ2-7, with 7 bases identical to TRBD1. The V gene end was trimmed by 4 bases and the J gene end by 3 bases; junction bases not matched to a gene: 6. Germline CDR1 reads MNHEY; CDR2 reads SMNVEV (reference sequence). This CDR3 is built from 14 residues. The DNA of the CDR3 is TGTGCCAGCAGTTCCTGGGACAGATACTACGAGCAGTACTTC. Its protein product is CASSSWDRYYEQYF.

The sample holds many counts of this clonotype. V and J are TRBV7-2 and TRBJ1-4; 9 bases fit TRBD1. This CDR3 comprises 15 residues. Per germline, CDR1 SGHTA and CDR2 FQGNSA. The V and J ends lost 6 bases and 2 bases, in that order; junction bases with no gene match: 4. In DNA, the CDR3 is TGTGCCAGCAGTTCAACAGGGGGCACTAATGAAAAACTGTTTTTT. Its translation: CASSSTGGTNEKLFF.

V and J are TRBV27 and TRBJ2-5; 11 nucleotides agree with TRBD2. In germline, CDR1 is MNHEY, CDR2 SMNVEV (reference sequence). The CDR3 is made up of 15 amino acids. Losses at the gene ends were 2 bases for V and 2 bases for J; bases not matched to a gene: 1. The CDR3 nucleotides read TGTGCCAGCAGTTTAATAGCGGGGGGGCAAGAGACCCAGTACTTC. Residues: CASSLIAGGQETQYF.

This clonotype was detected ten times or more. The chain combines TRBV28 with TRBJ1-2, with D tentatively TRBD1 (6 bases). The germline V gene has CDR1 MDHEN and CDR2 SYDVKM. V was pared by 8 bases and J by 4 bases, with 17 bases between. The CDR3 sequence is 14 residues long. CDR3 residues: CASRPRRGSYGYTF. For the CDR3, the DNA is TGTGCCAGCCGCCCGAGGAGGGGGTCCTATGGCTACACCTTC.